In this sample, the clone carrying this TCR beta chain turned up many times. No antigen is known for it. TCRdb reprocessed the 5' RACE reads via MiXCR and lists one record per CDR3 protein. The sample lists about 52,000 distinct CDR3 sequences; roughly 6.5% were seen once. The data are from a study of early T cells in non-severe SARS-CoV-2 infection. Study-wide context: From unsorted whole blood, bulk RNA was sequenced, and the chains remained unpaired.

Notes on the study in general: Reliance on VDJdb matching favored anti-spike CD8 responses; private and CD4 specificities were missed.

The receptor comes from an adult who was a healthcare worker with PCR-confirmed SARS-CoV-2 infection or an uninfected control (not recorded which). The sequenced sample consisted of whole blood.

The CDR3 is CASSYSSGGGSDTQYF. The CDR3 nucleotides are TGTGCCAGCAGTTACTCTAGCGGGGGGGGATCAGATACGCAGTATTTT. The V and J genes are TRBV6-5 and TRBJ2-3; TRBD2 aligns across 11 bases. V was pared by 0 bases and J by 4 bases, with 3 bases of the junction left unmatched. The CDR3 runs to 16 residues. From germline, CDR1 is MNHEY and CDR2 SVGAGI.